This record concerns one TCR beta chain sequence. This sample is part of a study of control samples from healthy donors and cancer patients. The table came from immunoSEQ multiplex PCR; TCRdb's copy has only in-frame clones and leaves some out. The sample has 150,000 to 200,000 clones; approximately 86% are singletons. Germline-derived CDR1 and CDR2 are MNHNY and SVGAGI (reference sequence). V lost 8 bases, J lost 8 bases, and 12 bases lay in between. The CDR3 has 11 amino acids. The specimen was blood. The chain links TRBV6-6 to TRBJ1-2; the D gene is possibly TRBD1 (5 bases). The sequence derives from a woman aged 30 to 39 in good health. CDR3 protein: CASSREWGYTF. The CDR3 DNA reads TGTGCCAGCTCCAGGGAATGGGGCTACACCTTC.